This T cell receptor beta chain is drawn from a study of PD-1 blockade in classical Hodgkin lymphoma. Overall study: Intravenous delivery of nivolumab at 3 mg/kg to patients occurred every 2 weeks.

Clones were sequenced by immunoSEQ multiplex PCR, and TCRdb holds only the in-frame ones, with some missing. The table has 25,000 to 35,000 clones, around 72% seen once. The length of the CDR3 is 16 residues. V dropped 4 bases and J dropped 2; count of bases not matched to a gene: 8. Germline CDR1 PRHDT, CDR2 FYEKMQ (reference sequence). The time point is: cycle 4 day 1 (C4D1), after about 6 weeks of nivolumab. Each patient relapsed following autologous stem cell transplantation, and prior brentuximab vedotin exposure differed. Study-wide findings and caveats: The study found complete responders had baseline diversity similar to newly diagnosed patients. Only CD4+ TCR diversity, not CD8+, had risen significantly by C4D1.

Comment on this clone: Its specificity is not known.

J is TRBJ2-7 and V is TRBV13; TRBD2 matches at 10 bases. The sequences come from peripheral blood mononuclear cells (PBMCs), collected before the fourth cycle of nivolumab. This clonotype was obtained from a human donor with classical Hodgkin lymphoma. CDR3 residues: CASSYGLAEGTYEQYF. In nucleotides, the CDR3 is TGTGCCAGCAGCTACGGACTAGCGGAGGGGACCTACGAGCAGTACTTC.